The subject of this entry is one T cell receptor (beta chain). Its specificity is not known. This sample is drawn from a study of T cell responses to AZD1222 COVID-19 vaccine. Study-wide results and caveats: Repertoires were obtained only post-peak T cell response. Donors were mostly white British, more females; clonal diversity possibly underestimated.

Using immunoSEQ multiplex PCR, the repertoire was profiled, and TCRdb retains in-frame clones only, with some absent. The sample holds 100,000 or so clones, more than 70% seen once. This CDR3 is built from 16 residues. The germline V and J ends were trimmed by 0 bases and 0 bases, with 9 bases remaining between them. From germline, CDR1 is MNHNS and CDR2 SASEGT. The source was peripheral blood, collected 28 days after the second AZD1222 dose. This rearrangement joins TRBV6-1 to TRBJ2-1, with D hard to call. This TCR derives from an adult who received the AZD1222 COVID-19 vaccine. The CDR3 nucleotides read TGTGCCAGCAGTGAAGCAGCAAGCGCCTCCTACAATGAGCAGTTCTTC. It encodes CASSEAASASYNEQFF.